This record looks at one T cell receptor beta chain sequence and its context. What it binds is not known. This sample is part of a study of T cell repertoires in cytomegalovirus infection. On the study more broadly: Public TCR beta signatures indicated both CMV infection and matching HLA type. Study results and limitations: Adding up the frequency of public TCR beta families identified people who carried CMV plus the relevant HLA. Predominance within the ex vivo response was attributable to HLA-C-restricted CMV-specific TCR beta clonotypes.

Germline V gene lookup returns CDR1 LGHNA and CDR2 YNFKEQ. The CDR3 runs 17 residues. The V gene end was trimmed by 1 base and the J gene end by 4 bases; junction bases not matched to a gene: 7. TCRdb fed the reads into MiXCR, producing one record per CDR3 protein. The table shows about 60,000 distinct CDR3 sequences, with roughly a third occurring only once. Sequencing was performed on PBMCs, sequenced either directly or after in vitro stimulation (not recorded which). The chain uses TRBV4-2 and TRBJ2-1; 10 bases fit TRBD2. The sequence came from a human donor in good health (CMV status not recorded). Some clones in this sample may be carry-over from other donors' samples. The CDR3 DNA reads as TGTGCCAGCAGCCAAGTATCCAAGCGGGAGGGTTACAATGAGCAGTTCTTC. Protein: CASSQVSKREGYNEQFF.